This T cell receptor (beta chain) was recorded in a study of cytomegalovirus exposure and HLA in healthy donors. Vbeta (60) and Jbeta (13) primers were used in the PCR. Here immunoSEQ multiplex PCR was the method, and the copy in TCRdb shows in-frame clones only, minus some. Among about 190,000 clones listed, about four fifths were seen once. The sequence was obtained from a woman in her late teens or twenties in good health and CMV-seronegative. The material sequenced was PBMCs.

CDR3 sequence (DNA): TGTGCCAGCGGTCCGGTCCCTTCCTACGAGCAGTACTTC. Translating gives CASGPVPSYEQYF. V and J are TRBV5-4 and TRBJ2-7; D is unresolved. This CDR3 is built from 13 residues. The germline V gene has CDR1 SGHNT and CDR2 YYREEE (reference sequence). Trimming left V 7 bases short and J 1 base short, with 12 bases between.